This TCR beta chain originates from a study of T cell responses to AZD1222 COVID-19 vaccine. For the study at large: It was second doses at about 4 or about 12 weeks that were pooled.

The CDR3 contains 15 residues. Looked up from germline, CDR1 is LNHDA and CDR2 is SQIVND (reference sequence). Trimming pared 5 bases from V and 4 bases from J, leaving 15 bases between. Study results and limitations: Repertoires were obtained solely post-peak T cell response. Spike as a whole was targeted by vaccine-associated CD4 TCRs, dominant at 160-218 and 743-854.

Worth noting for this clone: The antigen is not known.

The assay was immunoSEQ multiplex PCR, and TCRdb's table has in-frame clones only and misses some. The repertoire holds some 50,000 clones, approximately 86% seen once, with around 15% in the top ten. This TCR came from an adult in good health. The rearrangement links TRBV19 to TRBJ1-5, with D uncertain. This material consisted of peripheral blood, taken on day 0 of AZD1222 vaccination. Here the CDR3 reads CASSPHTGSNQPQHF. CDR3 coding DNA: TGTGCCAGTAGTCCTCATACGGGATCGAATCAGCCCCAGCATTTT.